The 30 T cell receptor beta chains listed next were all sequenced from one sample in a study of T-cell reconstitution after alpha-beta-depleted transplantation in children. Study-level findings and limits: Counts and diversity of T cells one year after transplant came mostly from newly produced T cells.

These receptors have no known antigen. Unique molecular identifiers were used to barcode this TCRbeta library. MiXCR, run by TCRdb on the PCR reads, gives a single entry per CDR3 protein. The data hold hundreds of thousands of distinct CDR3 sequences, with over 7.5% observed a single time. Sequenced material: peripheral blood, taken 360 days after TCRalphabeta/CD19-depleted stem cell transplant. The source of these receptors is a female patient aged 2-9 years who had a stem cell transplant for Fanconi anemia, so the T cells may come from the graft donor.

This clonotype was seen ten or more times. This sequence joins TRBV7-9 and TRBJ2-2; possibly TRBD1 or TRBD2 for D (5 bases each). CDR1 and CDR2 (germline): SEHNR, FQNEAQ (reference sequence). V was trimmed by 3 bases and J by 1 base, leaving 6 bases between them. This CDR3 comprises 14 residues. The CDR3 region is CASSFGGNTGELFF. Written as DNA, the CDR3 is TGTGCCAGCAGCTTTGGGGGGAACACCGGGGAGCTGTTTTTT. Looking up the rest from reference TRBV7-9 and TRBJ2-2 gives the full variable domain: DTGVSQNPRHKITKRGQNVTFRCDPISEHNRLYWYRQTLGQGPEFLTYFQNEAQLEKSRLLSDRFSAERPKGSFSTLEIQRTEQGDSAMYLCASSFGGNTGELFFGEGSRLTVL.

This clonotype was detected ten times or more. The chain recombines TRBV12-3 or TRBV12-4 with TRBJ1-5, with 12 bases lining up with TRBD1. The CDR3 has 15 amino acids. The V gene end was trimmed by 6 bases and the J gene end by 7 bases; junction bases not matched to a gene: 7. CDR3 coding DNA: TGTGCCAGCAGGGGACAGGGGGCAGGGGACCAGCCCCAGCATTTT. Protein sequence: CASRGQGAGDQPQHF.

This clonotype was observed many times. The chain uses TRBV29-1 and TRBJ2-7, with D perhaps TRBD1 or TRBD2 (5 bases each). The CDR3 spans 14 residues. Per the germline V gene, CDR1 is SQVTM and CDR2 is ANQGSEA. V was clipped by 5 bases and J by 0 bases, with 14 bases between them. CDR3 bases: TGCAGCGTTATCCGGGACCTAAGCTCCTACGAGCAGTACTTC. Amino acid sequence: CSVIRDLSSYEQYF.

The table lists this clonotype with many counts. This chain uses TRBV6-5 with TRBJ1-2, with 8 bases fitting TRBD1. The CDR3 totals 14 residues. Germline CDR1 and CDR2: MNHEY and SVGAGI. Trimming at V came to 6 bases and at J to 4 bases, leaving 7 bases not matched to a gene. The CDR3 sequence is CASSYGTGGYGYTF. CDR3 in DNA: TGTGCCAGCAGCTACGGTACAGGGGGCTATGGCTACACCTTC.

Only one count was recorded for this clonotype. The chain combines TRBV6-5 with TRBJ2-1; D possibly corresponds to TRBD1 (5 bases). Per the germline V gene, CDR1 is MNHEY and CDR2 is SVGAGI. The length of the CDR3 is 14 residues. Trimming left V 2 bases short and J 1 base short, with 6 bases between. The CDR3 reads CASSYQGSYNEQFF. CDR3 sequence (DNA): TGTGCCAGCAGTTACCAGGGTTCCTACAATGAGCAGTTCTTC.

This chain joins TRBV7-6 and TRBJ2-1, with D perhaps TRBD2 (6 bases). Between the trimmed V and J ends, which lost 3 bases and 9 bases, there was a span of 15 bases. The CDR3 covers 14 residues. The germline gives CDR1 SGHVS, CDR2 FNYEAQ. This chain's CDR3 is CASSFHWDSREQFF. Written as DNA, the CDR3 is TGTGCCAGCAGCTTCCATTGGGACTCTCGTGAGCAGTTCTTC. Using reference TRBV7-6 and TRBJ2-1 for the parts outside the CDR3, the full variable domain is GAGVSQSPRYKVTKRGQDVALRCDPISGHVSLYWYRQALGQGPEFLTYFNYEAQQDKSGLPNDRFSAERPEGSISTLTIQRTEQRDSAMYRCASSFHWDSREQFFGPGTRLTVL.

The sample holds a few counts of this clonotype. The chain is built from TRBV4-2 and TRBJ2-5; 12 bases are shared with TRBD2. Trimming removed 0 bases from V and 1 base from J; junction bases left unmatched: 6. The V gene's germline CDR1 is LGHNA and CDR2 YNFKEQ. The CDR3 runs 18 residues. The CDR3 sequence: CASSQEGLAGGPQETQYF. The CDR3 DNA sequence: TGTGCCAGCAGCCAAGAGGGTCTAGCGGGGGGGCCCCAAGAGACCCAGTACTTC.

This clonotype was detected many times. This chain connects TRBV5-1 to TRBJ2-2; 9 positions agree with TRBD2. The CDR3 extends over 15 amino acids. Germline V gene lookup returns CDR1 SGHRS and CDR2 YFSETQ. V lost 5 bases, J lost 4 bases, and 6 bases stayed unmatched. CDR3 amino acids: CASRPSGETTGELFF. The CDR3 DNA reads TGCGCCAGCAGGCCTAGCGGGGAGACCACCGGGGAGCTGTTTTTT.

The gene calls are TRBV5-5 and TRBJ2-3; D may match TRBD1 or TRBD2 (5 bases each). The CDR3 loop spans 15 amino acids. The germline gives CDR1 SGHKS, CDR2 YYEKEE (reference sequence). The V gene lost 0 bases and the J gene lost 3 bases, with 11 bases spanning the gap. CDR3 DNA sequence: TGTGCCAGCAGCTTGGGGCAGTGGGGGACAGATACGCAGTATTTT. This sequence encodes CASSLGQWGTDTQYF.

There are many counts of this clonotype. The gene calls are TRBV5-5 and TRBJ1-1; no definite D call. With 2 bases removed from V and 0 bases from J, the gap between germline ends came to 11 bases. CDR1 is SGHKS and CDR2 is YYEKEE in the germline V gene (reference sequence). This CDR3 comprises 15 residues. Here the CDR3 reads CASSFLGRMNTEAFF. In nucleotides, the CDR3 is TGTGCCAGCAGCTTTTTAGGGCGGATGAACACTGAAGCTTTCTTT.

This clonotype was recorded many times. V and J are TRBV28 and TRBJ2-4; tentatively, D is TRBD2 (6 bases). Between the trimmed V and J ends, which lost 8 bases and 0 bases, there was a span of 14 bases. The CDR3 contains 15 residues. Per germline, CDR1 MDHEN and CDR2 SYDVKM. This CDR3 reads CASGGSGLAKNIQYF. The CDR3 bases are TGTGCCAGCGGGGGTAGCGGACTAGCCAAAAACATTCAGTACTTC.

The J gene is TRBJ1-1, the V gene TRBV6-5; D unresolved. The CDR3 is made up of 13 amino acids. V lost 7 bases and J 5 bases, leaving 14 bases between the germline ends. Per the germline V gene, CDR1 is MNHEY and CDR2 is SVGAGI. Written as DNA, the CDR3 is TGTGCCAGCATTTCGACCGGAAGGACTGAAGCTTTCTTT. Translation gives CASISTGRTEAFF.

Many counts were recorded for this clonotype. The chain is built from TRBV20-1 and TRBJ1-1; TRBD1 might be the D (6 bases). Germline assignment: CDR1 DFQATT and CDR2 SNEGSKA (reference sequence). Trimming shortened V by 5 bases and J by 1 base, and 11 bases separated the two germline ends. The CDR3 consists of 13 residues. CDR3 sequence: CSALPDRNTEAFF. In DNA form, the CDR3 reads TGCAGTGCTCTTCCGGACAGGAACACTGAAGCTTTCTTT.

This clonotype has ten or more counts. V usage is TRBV5-1 and J usage is TRBJ2-1, with D perhaps matching TRBD1 or TRBD2 (5 bases each). The germline CDR1 and CDR2 sequences are SGHRS and YFSETQ. This CDR3 region has 15 residues. V was cut by 0 bases and J by 4 bases, with 11 bases left in between. The CDR3: CASSLEPGPYNEQFF. The CDR3 DNA follows: TGCGCCAGCAGCTTGGAACCGGGACCGTACAATGAGCAGTTCTTC.

This clonotype was observed many times. V usage is TRBV18 and J usage is TRBJ1-6; weak D call: TRBD1 (6 bases). This CDR3 is 15 amino acids long. V lost 3 bases to trimming and J lost 0 bases, with 6 bases between them. The V gene's germline CDR1 is KGHSH and CDR2 LQKENI. The CDR3 DNA reads TGTGCCAGCTCACCGGACAGCTCCTATAATTCACCCCTCCACTTT. Translated: CASSPDSSYNSPLHF.

In its sample, this clonotype was seen many times. The chain recombines TRBV18 with TRBJ2-7; no reliable D call. The germline gives CDR1 KGHSH, CDR2 LQKENI. The germline V and J ends were trimmed by 1 base and 2 bases, with 3 bases remaining between them. The CDR3 covers 12 residues. The CDR3 spells CASSPQAYEQYF. The CDR3 nucleotides are TGTGCCAGCTCACCACAGGCCTACGAGCAGTACTTC. The variable domain in full, with the rest retrieved from reference TRBV18 and TRBJ2-7, is NAGVMQNPRHLVRRRGQEARLRCSPMKGHSHVYWYRQLPEEGLKFMVYLQKENIIDESGMPKERFSAEFPKEGPSILRIQQVVRGDSAAYFCASSPQAYEQYFGPGTRLTVT.

J is TRBJ2-1 and V is TRBV5-1, with D possibly being TRBD1 (5 bases). The length of the CDR3 is 16 residues. The germline V gene encodes CDR1 SGHRS and CDR2 YFSETQ. Trimming removed 0 bases at V and 0 bases at J, with 10 bases between. CDR3: CASSLGYDSSYNEQFF. The CDR3 region has the DNA TGCGCCAGCAGCTTGGGCTATGACAGCTCCTACAATGAGCAGTTCTTC.

This clonotype was seen many times. The chain uses TRBV12-3 or TRBV12-4 and TRBJ2-1, with 8 bases matching TRBD1. The CDR3 extends over 14 amino acids. The V gene end was trimmed by 6 bases and the J gene end by 11 bases; junction bases not matched to a gene: 12. CDR3 DNA: TGTGCCAGCAGCCGGGACAGGCATTCCGTCCAGCAGTTCTTC. Protein sequence: CASSRDRHSVQQFF.

This clonotype was counted a few times. The gene calls are TRBV20-1 and TRBJ2-3, with a possible D match to TRBD1 (6 bases). Trimming removed 7 bases from V and 7 bases from J, with 12 bases in between. Germline loops: CDR1 DFQATT, CDR2 SNEGSKA (reference sequence). The CDR3 spans 11 residues. CDR3 protein: CSVKQGHTQYF. CDR3 DNA: TGCAGTGTCAAACAGGGTCATACGCAGTATTTT.

This clonotype has just a few counts. The rearrangement uses TRBV7-3 and TRBJ2-5; D gene ambiguous. Trimming took 2 bases from V and 2 from J, leaving 15 bases between them. The germline CDR1 and CDR2 sequences are SGHTA and FQGTGA. This CDR3 spans 16 amino acids. The CDR3 DNA follows: TGTGCCAGCAGCTTATACGGCTGGGCCTCTCAAGAGACCCAGTACTTC. Residues: CASSLYGWASQETQYF.

The CDR3 protein is CASSLSPGGDEQFF. DNA for the CDR3: TGTGCCAGCAGCTTGAGTCCAGGGGGGGATGAGCAGTTCTTC. The V and J genes are TRBV5-4 and TRBJ2-1; D is possibly TRBD1 or TRBD2 (7 bases each). The length of the CDR3 is 14 residues. V was cut by 1 base and J by 8 bases, with 13 bases left in between. Germline CDR1 and CDR2: SGHNT and YYREEE (reference sequence). Together with reference TRBV5-4 and TRBJ2-1, the CDR3 gives the full variable domain: ETGVTQSPTHLIKTRGQQVTLRCSSQSGHNTVSWYQQALGQGPQFIFQYYREEENGRGNFPPRFSGLQFPNYSSELNVNALELDDSALYLCASSLSPGGDEQFFGPGTRLTVL.

This clonotype showed up just a few times. This sequence joins TRBV6-1 and TRBJ1-3, with D uncertain. CDR1 MNHNS and CDR2 SASEGT come from the germline V gene. The length of the CDR3 is 15 residues. Deletions cut 2 bases from V and 3 bases from J, with 11 bases between. For the CDR3, the DNA is TGTGCCAGCAGTGAAATGGACCTGGGTGGAAACACCATATATTTT. Its protein product is CASSEMDLGGNTIYF.

This clonotype was found a few times. This sequence joins TRBV6-5 and TRBJ1-3, with a possible D match to TRBD1 (5 bases). The germline V gene has CDR1 MNHEY and CDR2 SVGAGI. This CDR3 has 18 residues. With 8 bases removed from V and 6 bases from J, the gap between germline ends came to 29 bases. The CDR3 spells CASRGDWYLKDGLNTIYF. DNA for the CDR3: TGTGCCAGCCGGGGGGATTGGTATCTTAAAGACGGGTTAAACACCATATATTTT.

A few counts support this clonotype. J is TRBJ1-2 and V is TRBV20-1; D ambiguous. Germline-derived CDR1 and CDR2 are DFQATT and SNEGSKA (reference sequence). The CDR3 is 12 residues long. V shed 3 bases and J shed 0 bases, with 5 bases lying between them. The DNA for the CDR3 is TGCAGTGCTAGGCTGCCTAACTATGGCTACACCTTC. The encoded protein is CSARLPNYGYTF.

This clonotype was counted a few times. This chain joins TRBV19 and TRBJ2-7, with D perhaps matching TRBD1 (5 bases). Germline V CDR1 and CDR2: LNHDA, SQIVND (reference sequence). The CDR3 runs to 12 residues. The germline V and J ends were trimmed by 2 bases and 5 bases, with 7 bases remaining between them. CDR3 amino acids: CASSIQGNEQYF. The CDR3 DNA sequence: TGTGCCAGTAGTATACAGGGTAACGAGCAGTACTTC.

This clonotype has just a few counts. This sequence joins TRBV6-2 or TRBV6-3 and TRBJ2-3; 8 bases line up with TRBD2. After removal of 7 bases from V and 6 bases from J, the junction contained 15 bases not matched to a gene. Germline V lookup: CDR1 MNHEY, CDR2 SVGEGT. CDR3 length: 16 amino acids. The CDR3, as DNA: TGTGCCAGCAAGTTACGTGGGGGACTAGGTTTCGATACGCAGTATTTT. Amino acid sequence: CASKLRGGLGFDTQYF.

This clonotype was seen a handful of times. The rearrangement links TRBV6-5 to TRBJ2-1, with 11 bases lining up with TRBD2. V shed 2 bases and J 0 bases; nucleotides not matched to a gene: 9. There are 19 residues in the CDR3. Germline values: CDR1 MNHEY, CDR2 SVGAGI. The CDR3 sequence: CASSYLAGGPASSYNEQFF. The CDR3 bases are TGTGCCAGCAGTTACCTAGCGGGGGGTCCCGCCAGCTCCTACAATGAGCAGTTCTTC.

The chain uses TRBV3-1 and TRBJ2-2, with D hard to call. Germline V gene sequence: CDR1 LGHDT, CDR2 YNNKEL (reference sequence). CDR3 size: 12 residues. Trimming left V 0 bases short and J 6 bases short, with 2 bases between. The CDR3 sequence is CASSQEAGELFF. The CDR3 DNA follows: TGTGCCAGCAGCCAAGAGGCCGGGGAGCTGTTTTTT.

V gene TRBV5-1 combines with J gene TRBJ1-1; possibly TRBD1 for D (5 bases). In germline, CDR1 is SGHRS, CDR2 YFSETQ. Trimming stripped 4 bases from V and 0 bases from J, with 25 bases between. The CDR3 has 19 amino acids. CDR3 in DNA: TGCGCCAGCAGCACCCGACGCTCGCTCAGGGTCGGGGTGAACACTGAAGCTTTCTTT. As protein: CASSTRRSLRVGVNTEAFF.

The rearrangement joins TRBV20-1 to TRBJ2-1, with 8 bases lining up with TRBD2. Germline CDR1 is DFQATT and CDR2 is SNEGSKA (reference sequence). After removal of 6 bases from V and 3 bases from J, the junction contained 13 bases not matched to a gene. The CDR3 totals 16 residues. CDR3 protein: CSAWGQAGAFYNEQFF. The CDR3 nucleotides read TGCAGTGCCTGGGGCCAAGCGGGAGCTTTCTACAATGAGCAGTTCTTC.